The sequence of this T cell receptor beta chain was determined in a study of identifying expanded T cells in peripheral blood. Assay used: immunoSEQ multiplex PCR; TCRdb lists only in-frame clones, some missing. The data show tens of thousands of clones, around 83% seen once. No infections or other immune events were documented during collection. Study-wide results and caveats: Over two and four weeks, about 15 and 18 clones changed, versus approximately 1.1 between replicates. Clone count variance between approximately two-week samples rose with total template count.

A remark on this clone: Antigen unknown.

The CDR3 loop spans 17 amino acids. V was cut by 5 bases and J by 7 bases, with 21 bases left in between. In germline, CDR1 is LNHDA, CDR2 SQIVND (reference sequence). The V call is TRBV19, the J call TRBJ1-6; the D gene is possibly TRBD1 (5 bases). Sample: blood. This receptor was taken from a person aged 18 to 70 in good health. The CDR3 DNA follows: TGTGCCAGTAGTTTTTACACGGGGGTCCAAATGAATTCACCCCTCCACTTT. Translating gives CASSFYTGVQMNSPLHF.